This is a list of T cell receptor beta chains from one sample in a study of T cell responses to AZD1222 COVID-19 vaccine. Sequencing was performed with immunoSEQ multiplex PCR; in TCRdb, only in-frame clones are kept and a portion is missing. The repertoire includes around 160,000 clones, about 90% of them detected once, and 5.2% sits in the top ten. Sample: peripheral blood, taken on day 0 of AZD1222 vaccination. These receptors all stem from an adult in good health. CDR3s leave out the opening cysteine and the closing phenylalanine or tryptophan. Size tells how often a clone was seen (once, few, many) or the class of an expanded clone, and some rows leave it out.

abundance	len	v_gene	CDR3aa
.	11	TRBV10-3	ATRTTEDTEAF
.	17	TRBV7-9	ASSTIGGGGGNSTDTQY
.	14	TRBV19	ASRRATGVNTGELF
.	11	TRBV28	ASNAPKNTEAF
.	12	TRBV3-1/TRBV3-2	ASSQVGRTGELF
once	11	TRBV24-1	ATSDPAGETQY
.	14	TRBV5-4	ASSPGEGVADSPLH
.	12	TRBV29-1	SVVPPETNYGYT
.	12	TRBV9	ASSVMGDTGELF
.	8	TRBV9	ASSGDTQY
.	16	TRBV19	ASSGQVGTGGSNQPQH
.	12	TRBV9	ASSVDLYQETQY
.	11	TRBV6-5	ASTRTDSETQY